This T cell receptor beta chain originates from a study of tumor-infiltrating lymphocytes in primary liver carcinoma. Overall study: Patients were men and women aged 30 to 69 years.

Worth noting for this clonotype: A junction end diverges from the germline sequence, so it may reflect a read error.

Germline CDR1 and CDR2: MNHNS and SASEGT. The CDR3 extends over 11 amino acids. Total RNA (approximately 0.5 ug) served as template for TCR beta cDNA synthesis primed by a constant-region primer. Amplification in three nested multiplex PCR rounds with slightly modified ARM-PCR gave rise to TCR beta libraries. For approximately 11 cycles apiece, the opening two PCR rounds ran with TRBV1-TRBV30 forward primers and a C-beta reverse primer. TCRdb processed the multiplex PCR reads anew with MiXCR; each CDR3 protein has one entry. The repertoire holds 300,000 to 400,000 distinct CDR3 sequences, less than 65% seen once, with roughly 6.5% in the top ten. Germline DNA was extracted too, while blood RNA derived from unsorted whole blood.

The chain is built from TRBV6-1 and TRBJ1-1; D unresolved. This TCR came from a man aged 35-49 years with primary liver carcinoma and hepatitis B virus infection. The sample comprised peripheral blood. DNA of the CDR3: TGTGTCAGCAGCAGGAACACTGAAGGTTTCTTT. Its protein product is CVSSRNTEGFF.